This T cell receptor (beta chain) was found in a study of beta chain features in type 1 diabetes. This clone came up a few times. The antigen is undetermined. Points from the study as a whole: A cDNA-based sequencing approach could over-represent cells with high TCR expression. All four CD4+ subsets from Type 1 diabetes patients carried moderately but significantly shorter TCRB CDR3s.

Between the trimmed V and J ends, which lost 7 bases and 8 bases, there was a span of 14 bases. The CDR3 spans 12 residues. Germline loops: CDR1 MNHNY, CDR2 SVGAGI (reference sequence). Expressed TCRB transcripts were sequenced after all isolated RNA was converted to cDNA. Profiling relied on immunoSEQ multiplex PCR, and the TCRdb table lists in-frame clones only, not all of them. In the table there are 200,000 to 250,000 clones, roughly a tenth of which are singletons. This rearrangement joins TRBV6-6 to TRBJ1-2; perhaps TRBD1 as D (6 bases). Sequencing input: central memory CD4+ T cells from blood. The origin of this receptor is a young man in good health. CDR3 coding DNA: TGTGCCAGCAAATTGACAGGTGGCGGCTACACCTTC. This sequence encodes CASKLTGGGYTF.